Listed here is a single T cell receptor beta chain. The repertoire was sequenced with immunoSEQ multiplex PCR; TCRdb's copy has only in-frame clones and lacks some. The sample contains some 690,000 clones, roughly 91% of which appear only once. The data originate from a study of shared clonotypes between healthy human individuals. The CDR3 contains 15 residues. Germline-derived CDR1 and CDR2 are MDHEN and SYDVKM. With 4 bases clipped from V and 1 base from J, the junction kept 6 bases outside the gene matches. The gene calls are TRBV28 and TRBJ2-7; 8 positions match TRBD2. This receptor was obtained from a man between 18 and 35 years old in good health. Some clones in this sample may be carry-over from other donors' samples. Sequenced input: memory CD8+ T cells from PBMCs. Specified subset: CD45RO+ cells pooled with CCR7-negative TemRA cells. This CDR3 reads CASSSPIAGSYEQYF. Here the CDR3 DNA reads TGTGCCAGCAGTTCCCCGATAGCGGGATCCTACGAGCAGTACTTC.